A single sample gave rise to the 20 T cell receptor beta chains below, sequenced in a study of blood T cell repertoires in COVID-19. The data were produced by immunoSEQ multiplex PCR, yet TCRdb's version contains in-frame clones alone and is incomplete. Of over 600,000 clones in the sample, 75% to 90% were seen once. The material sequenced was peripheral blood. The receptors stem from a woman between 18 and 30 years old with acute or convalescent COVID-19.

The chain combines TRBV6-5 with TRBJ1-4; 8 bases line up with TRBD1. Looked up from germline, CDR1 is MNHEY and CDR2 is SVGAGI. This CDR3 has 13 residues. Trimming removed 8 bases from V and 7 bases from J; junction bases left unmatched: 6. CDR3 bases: TGTGCCAGCCACCAGGGGGCGGGTGAAAAACTGTTTTTT. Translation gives CASHQGAGEKLFF.

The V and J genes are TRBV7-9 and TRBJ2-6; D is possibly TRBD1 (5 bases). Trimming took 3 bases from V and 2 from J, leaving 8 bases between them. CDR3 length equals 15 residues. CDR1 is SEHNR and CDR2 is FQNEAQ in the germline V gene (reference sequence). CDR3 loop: CASSLVRAGANVLTF. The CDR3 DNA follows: TGTGCCAGCAGCTTGGTCAGGGCTGGGGCCAACGTCCTGACTTTC.

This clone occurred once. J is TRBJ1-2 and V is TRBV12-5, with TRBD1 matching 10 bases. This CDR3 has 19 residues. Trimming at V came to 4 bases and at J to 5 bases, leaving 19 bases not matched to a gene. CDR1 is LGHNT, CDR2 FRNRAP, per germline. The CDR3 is CASGSRYETGGWLWYGYTF. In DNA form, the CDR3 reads TGTGCTAGTGGTTCGCGGTATGAGACAGGGGGCTGGCTATGGTATGGCTACACCTTC.

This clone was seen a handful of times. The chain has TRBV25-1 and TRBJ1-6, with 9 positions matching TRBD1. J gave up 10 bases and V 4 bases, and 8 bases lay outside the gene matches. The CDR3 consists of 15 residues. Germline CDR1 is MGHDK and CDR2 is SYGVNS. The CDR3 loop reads CASSGPGTGNSPLHF. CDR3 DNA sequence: TGTGCCAGCAGTGGTCCCGGGACAGGGAACTCACCCCTCCACTTT. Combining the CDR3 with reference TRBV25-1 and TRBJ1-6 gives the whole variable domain EADIYQTPRYLVIGTGKKITLECSQTMGHDKMYWYQQDPGMELHLIHYSYGVNSTEKGDLSSESTVSRIRTEHFPLTLESARPSHTSQYLCASSGPGTGNSPLHFGNGTRLTVT.

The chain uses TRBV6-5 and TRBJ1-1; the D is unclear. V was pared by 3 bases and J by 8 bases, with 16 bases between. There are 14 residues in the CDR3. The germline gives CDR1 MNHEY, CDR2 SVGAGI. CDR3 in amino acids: CASSYYLFAQEAFF. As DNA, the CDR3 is TGTGCCAGCAGTTATTATCTCTTCGCGCAAGAAGCTTTCTTT.

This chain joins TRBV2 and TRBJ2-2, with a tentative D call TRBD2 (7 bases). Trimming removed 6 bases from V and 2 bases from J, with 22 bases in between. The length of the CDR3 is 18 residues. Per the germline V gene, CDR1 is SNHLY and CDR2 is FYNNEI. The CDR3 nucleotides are TGTGCCAGCAGGAAGGACAGAATCGGGGGGCACAACACCGGGGAGCTGTTTTTT. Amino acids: CASRKDRIGGHNTGELFF.

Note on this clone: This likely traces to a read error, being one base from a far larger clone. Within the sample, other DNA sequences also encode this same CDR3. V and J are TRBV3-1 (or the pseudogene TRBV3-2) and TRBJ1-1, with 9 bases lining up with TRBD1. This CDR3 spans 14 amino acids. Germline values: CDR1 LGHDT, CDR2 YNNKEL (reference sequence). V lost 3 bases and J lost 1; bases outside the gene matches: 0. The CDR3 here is CASSQGQGNTEAFF. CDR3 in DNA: TGTGCCAGCAGCCAGGGACAGGGGAACACTGAAGCTTTCTTT.

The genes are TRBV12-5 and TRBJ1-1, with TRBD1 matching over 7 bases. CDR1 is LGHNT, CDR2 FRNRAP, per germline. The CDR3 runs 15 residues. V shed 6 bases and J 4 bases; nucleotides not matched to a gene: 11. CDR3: CASGRGDSATTEAFF. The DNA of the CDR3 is TGTGCTAGTGGCCGAGGGGACAGCGCAACCACTGAAGCTTTCTTT.

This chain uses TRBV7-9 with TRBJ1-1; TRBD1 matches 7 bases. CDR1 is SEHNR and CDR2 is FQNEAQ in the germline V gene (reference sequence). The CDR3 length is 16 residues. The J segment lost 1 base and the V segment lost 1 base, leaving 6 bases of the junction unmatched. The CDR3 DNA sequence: TGTGCCAGCAGCTTAGGCCGATACAGGGGGAACACTGAAGCTTTCTTT. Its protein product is CASSLGRYRGNTEAFF.

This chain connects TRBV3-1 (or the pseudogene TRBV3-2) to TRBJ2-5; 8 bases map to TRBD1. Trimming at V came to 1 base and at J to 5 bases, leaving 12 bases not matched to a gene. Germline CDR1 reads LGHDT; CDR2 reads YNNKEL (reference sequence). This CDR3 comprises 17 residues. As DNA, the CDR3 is TGTGCCAGCAGCCAAGGTATCGTCAGGGGGCGCATGGAGACCCAGTACTTC. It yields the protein CASSQGIVRGRMETQYF.

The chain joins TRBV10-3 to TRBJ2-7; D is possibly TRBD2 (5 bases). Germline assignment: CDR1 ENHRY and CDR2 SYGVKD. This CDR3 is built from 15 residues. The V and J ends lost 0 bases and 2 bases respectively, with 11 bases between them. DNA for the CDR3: TGTGCCATCAGTGAGTCGGCGAGGGCACCCTACGAGCAGTACTTC. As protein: CAISESARAPYEQYF.

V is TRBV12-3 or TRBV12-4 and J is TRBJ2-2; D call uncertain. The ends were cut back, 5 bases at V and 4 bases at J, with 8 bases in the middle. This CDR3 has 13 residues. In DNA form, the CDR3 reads TGTGCCAGCAGTAGAGAGCTCACCGGGGAGCTGTTTTTT. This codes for CASSRELTGELFF.

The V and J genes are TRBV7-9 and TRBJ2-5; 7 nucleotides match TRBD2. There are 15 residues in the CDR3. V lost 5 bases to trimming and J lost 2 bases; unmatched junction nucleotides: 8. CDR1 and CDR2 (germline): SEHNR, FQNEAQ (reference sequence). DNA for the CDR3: TGTGCCAGCAGCCCCGGACTAGGCCGACAAGAGACCCAGTACTTC. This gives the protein CASSPGLGRQETQYF.

The CDR3 DNA sequence: TGTGCCAGCAGCCACAGACTGGCCAGCGCTGGAAACACCATATATTTT. This encodes CASSHRLASAGNTIYF. This chain links TRBV3-1 (or the pseudogene TRBV3-2) with TRBJ1-3; the D is unclear. V lost 3 bases and J 2 bases, leaving 14 bases between the germline ends. CDR3 size: 16 residues. The germline CDR1 and CDR2 sequences are LGHDT and YNNKEL (reference sequence).

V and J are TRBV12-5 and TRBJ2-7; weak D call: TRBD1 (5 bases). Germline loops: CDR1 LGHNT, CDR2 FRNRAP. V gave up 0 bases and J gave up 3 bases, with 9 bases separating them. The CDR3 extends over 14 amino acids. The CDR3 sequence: CASGLVDRIYEQYF. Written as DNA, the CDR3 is TGTGCTAGTGGTTTGGTTGACAGAATCTACGAGCAGTACTTC. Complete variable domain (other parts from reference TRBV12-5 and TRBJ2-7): DARVTQTPRHKVTEMGQEVTMRCQPILGHNTVFWYRQTMMQGLELLAYFRNRAPLDDSGMPKDRFSAEMPDATLATLKIQPSEPRDSAVYFCASGLVDRIYEQYFGPGTRLTVT.

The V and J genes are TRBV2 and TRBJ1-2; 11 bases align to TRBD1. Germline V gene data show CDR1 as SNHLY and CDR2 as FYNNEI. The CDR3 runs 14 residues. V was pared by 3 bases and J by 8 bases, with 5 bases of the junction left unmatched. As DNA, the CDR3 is TGTGCCAGCAGTGATGGACAGGGGGCGTGGGGCTACACCTTC. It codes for CASSDGQGAWGYTF.

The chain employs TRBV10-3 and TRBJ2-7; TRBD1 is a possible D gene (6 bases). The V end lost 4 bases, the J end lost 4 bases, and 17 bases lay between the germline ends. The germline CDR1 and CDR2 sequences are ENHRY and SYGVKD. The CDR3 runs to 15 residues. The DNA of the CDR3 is TGTGCCATCAGTGGGGCGACAGGCTCCCGATACGAGCAGTACTTC. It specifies CAISGATGSRYEQYF.

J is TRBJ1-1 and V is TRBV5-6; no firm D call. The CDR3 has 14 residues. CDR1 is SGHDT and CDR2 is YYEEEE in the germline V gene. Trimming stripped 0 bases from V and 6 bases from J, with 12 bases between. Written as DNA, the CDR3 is TGTGCCAGCAGCTTGGACCCGGGTGTATCTGAAGCTTTCTTT. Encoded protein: CASSLDPGVSEAFF.

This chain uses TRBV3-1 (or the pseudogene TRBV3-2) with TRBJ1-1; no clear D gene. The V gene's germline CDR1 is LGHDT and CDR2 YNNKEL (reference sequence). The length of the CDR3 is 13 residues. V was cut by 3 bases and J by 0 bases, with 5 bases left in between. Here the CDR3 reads CASSQRLNTEAFF. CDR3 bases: TGTGCCAGCAGCCAGAGGCTGAACACTGAAGCTTTCTTT.

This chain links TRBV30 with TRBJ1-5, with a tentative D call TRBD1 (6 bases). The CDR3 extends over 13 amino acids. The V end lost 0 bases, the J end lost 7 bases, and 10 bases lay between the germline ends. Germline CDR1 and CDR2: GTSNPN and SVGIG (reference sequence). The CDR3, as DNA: TGTGCCTGGAGTGTACAGGGAAAGCAGCCCCAGCATTTT. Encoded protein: CAWSVQGKQPQHF.